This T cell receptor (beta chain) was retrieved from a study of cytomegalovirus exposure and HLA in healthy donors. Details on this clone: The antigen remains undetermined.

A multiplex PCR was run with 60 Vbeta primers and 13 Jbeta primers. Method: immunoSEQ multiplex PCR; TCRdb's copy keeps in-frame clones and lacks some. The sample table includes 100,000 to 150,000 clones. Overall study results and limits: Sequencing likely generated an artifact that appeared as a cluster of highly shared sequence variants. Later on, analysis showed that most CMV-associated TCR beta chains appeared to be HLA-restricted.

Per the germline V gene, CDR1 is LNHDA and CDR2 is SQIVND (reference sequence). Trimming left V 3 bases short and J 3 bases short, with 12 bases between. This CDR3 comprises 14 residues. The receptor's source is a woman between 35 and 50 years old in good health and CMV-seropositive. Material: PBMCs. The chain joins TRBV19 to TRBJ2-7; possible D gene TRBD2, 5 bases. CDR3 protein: CASSIGVGSYEQYF. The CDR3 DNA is TGTGCCAGTAGTATTGGGGTTGGGAGCTACGAGCAGTACTTC. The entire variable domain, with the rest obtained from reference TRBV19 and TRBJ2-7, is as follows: DGGITQSPKYLFRKEGQNVTLSCEQNLNHDAMYWYRQDPGQGLRLIYYSQIVNDFQKGDIAEGYSVSREKKESFPLTVTSAQKNPTAFYLCASSIGVGSYEQYFGPGTRLTVT.